These 2 T cell receptor beta chains were sequenced from one sample in a study of blood T cell repertoires in COVID-19. TCRdb's table, derived via immunoSEQ multiplex PCR, lists solely in-frame clones and lacks some. Found here are 140,000 to 150,000 clones, around 86% of them singletons; the top ten hold more than 6.5%. The sequencing sample was made of peripheral blood. These receptors all come from a human donor in a cohort sampled during active COVID-19.

The gene calls are TRBV25-1 and TRBJ2-3; TRBD2 aligns across 7 bases. The CDR3 spans 15 residues. Trimming took 3 bases from V and 2 from J; bases not matched to a gene: 5. Germline CDR1 is MGHDK and CDR2 is SYGVNS. The CDR3 here is CASSDPGRSTDTQYF. CDR3 DNA sequence: TGTGCCAGCAGTGATCCCGGGAGGTCCACAGATACGCAGTATTTT.

This clone was seen a handful of times. The chain is built from TRBV7-2 and TRBJ2-1; a weak D match, TRBD2 (6 bases). Trimming cost V 1 base and J 0 bases, with 13 bases left between them. The CDR3 sequence is 17 residues long. Germline CDR1 reads SGHTA; CDR2 reads FQGNSA. CDR3 bases: TGTGCCAGCAGCTTAGTCGGGGGTTCCAGCTCCTACAATGAGCAGTTCTTC. It encodes CASSLVGGSSSYNEQFF.